These T cell receptor beta chains were read from a single sample in a study of memory CD4+ T cells and cytomegalovirus serostatus. Clones were sequenced by immunoSEQ multiplex PCR, and TCRdb holds only the in-frame ones, with some missing. The table records 55,000 or so clones, 80% to 90% of them present only once. Sequencing input: memory CD4+ T cells from blood. These receptors originate from an adult in good health and CMV-seropositive. CDR3s include the opening cysteine and the closing phenylalanine or tryptophan. Fields, in order: J gene, D gene, V gene, clone size, CDR3 DNA, CDR3 protein. A D gene is named only where the DNA matches it firmly. The listing skips clone size in some rows; elsewhere it reads once, few, many or a size class.

j_gene: TRBJ2-7
d_gene: TRBD2
v_gene: TRBV7-2
abundance: once
CDR3nt: TGTGCCAGCAGCGGTTCTAGCGGGGGGGCCTACGAGCAGTACTTC
CDR3aa: CASSGSSGGAYEQYF

j_gene: TRBJ2-3
d_gene: TRBD2
v_gene: TRBV7-9
abundance: once
CDR3nt: TGTGCCAGCAGCTTAGCGCTAGCGGGAGGCACAGATACGCAGTATTTT
CDR3aa: CASSLALAGGTDTQYF

j_gene: TRBJ2-3
d_gene: TRBD2
v_gene: TRBV13
abundance: -
CDR3nt: TGTGCCAGCAGCCCGACCGGACTAGCGTTGCCCACAGATACGCAGTATTTT
CDR3aa: CASSPTGLALPTDTQYF

j_gene: TRBJ1-2
d_gene: TRBD1
v_gene: TRBV7-2
abundance: -
CDR3nt: TGTGCCAGCAGCTACGACAGGGATTATGGCTACACCTTC
CDR3aa: CASSYDRDYGYTF

j_gene: TRBJ2-3
d_gene: -
v_gene: TRBV7-2
abundance: -
CDR3nt: TGTGCCAGCAGCACCAGCACAGATACGCAGTATTTT
CDR3aa: CASSTSTDTQYF

j_gene: TRBJ2-7
d_gene: -
v_gene: TRBV7-2
abundance: -
CDR3nt: TGTGCCAGCAGCCGGGACCCCTCCGGGGAGCAGTACTTC
CDR3aa: CASSRDPSGEQYF

j_gene: TRBJ1-2
d_gene: -
v_gene: TRBV19
abundance: -
CDR3nt: TGTGCCAGTAGTATTAGGGAAAACTACCCGTATGGCTACACCTTC
CDR3aa: CASSIRENYPYGYTF

j_gene: TRBJ2-3
d_gene: -
v_gene: TRBV29-1
abundance: -
CDR3nt: TGCAGCGTCCGCCGGGGGTCCGCAGATACGCAGTATTTT
CDR3aa: CSVRRGSADTQYF

j_gene: TRBJ1-1
d_gene: -
v_gene: TRBV30
abundance: medium-sized
CDR3nt: TGTGCCTGGAGTGTAAAAGGGAACACTGAAGCTTTCTTT
CDR3aa: CAWSVKGNTEAFF

j_gene: TRBJ2-1
d_gene: -
v_gene: TRBV18
abundance: -
CDR3nt: TGTGCCAGCTCACCTGATCGGAATGAGCAGTTCTTC
CDR3aa: CASSPDRNEQFF

j_gene: TRBJ1-2
d_gene: -
v_gene: TRBV4-2
abundance: -
CDR3nt: TGTGCCAGCAACCAACGGGGTCATGGCTACACCTTC
CDR3aa: CASNQRGHGYTF

j_gene: TRBJ2-2
d_gene: TRBD2
v_gene: TRBV28
abundance: -
CDR3nt: TGTGCCAGCAGTTCTATCTCTAGCGGGAGGCGGGTCGGGGAGCTGTTTTTT
CDR3aa: CASSSISSGRRVGELFF

j_gene: TRBJ2-7
d_gene: -
v_gene: TRBV28
abundance: -
CDR3nt: TGTGCCAGCAGTTTCCCCGGGACATACTCCTACGAGCAGTACTTC
CDR3aa: CASSFPGTYSYEQYF

j_gene: TRBJ1-3
d_gene: TRBD1
v_gene: TRBV25-1
abundance: -
CDR3nt: TGTGCCAGCCGGCTGACAGGGAGCTCTGGAAACACCATATATTTT
CDR3aa: CASRLTGSSGNTIYF

j_gene: TRBJ1-5
d_gene: -
v_gene: TRBV19
abundance: -
CDR3nt: TGTGCCAGTACCGACCGTTACATCCAGCATTTT
CDR3aa: CASTDRYIQHF

j_gene: TRBJ1-3
d_gene: -
v_gene: TRBV7-9
abundance: -
CDR3nt: TGTGCCAGCAGCTTTACAGGGACGGGAAACACCATATATTTT
CDR3aa: CASSFTGTGNTIYF

j_gene: TRBJ1-1
d_gene: -
v_gene: TRBV5-1
abundance: -
CDR3nt: TGCGCCAGCAGCTCACAGGCCTTGAACACTGAAGCTTTCTTT
CDR3aa: CASSSQALNTEAFF

j_gene: TRBJ1-1
d_gene: -
v_gene: TRBV7-2
abundance: -
CDR3nt: TGTGCCAGCAGCCCCCATTCGCAGGGTATAAACACTGAAGCTTTCTTT
CDR3aa: CASSPHSQGINTEAFF

j_gene: TRBJ2-5
d_gene: -
v_gene: TRBV5-1
abundance: -
CDR3nt: TGCGCCAGCAGCTCGAGCGACCTCCAAGAGACCCAGTACTTC
CDR3aa: CASSSSDLQETQYF

j_gene: TRBJ1-6
d_gene: -
v_gene: TRBV19
abundance: -
CDR3nt: TGTGCCAGTAGACAGGCCTATAATTCACCCCTCCACTTT
CDR3aa: CASRQAYNSPLHF

j_gene: TRBJ2-4
d_gene: -
v_gene: TRBV11-2
abundance: -
CDR3nt: TGTGCCAGCAGCCCTCGGGGATGGGCCAAAAACATTCAGTACTTC
CDR3aa: CASSPRGWAKNIQYF

j_gene: TRBJ1-5
d_gene: TRBD1
v_gene: TRBV28
abundance: -
CDR3nt: TGTGCCAGCAGTTTTCAGGGGGCACGTCAGCCCCAGCATTTT
CDR3aa: CASSFQGARQPQHF

j_gene: TRBJ1-3
d_gene: -
v_gene: TRBV19
abundance: few
CDR3nt: TGTGCCAGTCGTCCTGGCTCTGGAAACACCATATATTTT
CDR3aa: CASRPGSGNTIYF

j_gene: TRBJ2-1
d_gene: TRBD2
v_gene: TRBV6-1
abundance: -
CDR3nt: TGTGCCAGCAGTGTGGGTACTAGCGGCTACAATGAGCAGTTCTTC
CDR3aa: CASSVGTSGYNEQFF

j_gene: TRBJ2-3
d_gene: TRBD2
v_gene: TRBV7-2
abundance: -
CDR3nt: TGTGCCAGCAGCCCCAGCGGGGGGATAGATACGCAGTATTTT
CDR3aa: CASSPSGGIDTQYF

j_gene: TRBJ2-5
d_gene: -
v_gene: TRBV2
abundance: -
CDR3nt: TGTGCCAGCAGGGTAACAGACCAAGAGACCCAGTACTTC
CDR3aa: CASRVTDQETQYF

j_gene: TRBJ1-6
d_gene: TRBD1
v_gene: TRBV5-1
abundance: -
CDR3nt: TGCGCCAGCAGCCCCAGGACAGGGGAATATAATTCACCCCTCCACTTT
CDR3aa: CASSPRTGEYNSPLHF

j_gene: TRBJ1-3
d_gene: -
v_gene: TRBV20-1
abundance: -
CDR3nt: TGCAGTGGCAGCTCTGGAAACACCATATATTTT
CDR3aa: CSGSSGNTIYF

j_gene: TRBJ2-7
d_gene: TRBD2
v_gene: TRBV4-1
abundance: -
CDR3nt: TGCGCCAGCAGCCACAAGATGTCAGCGGGGGTACCCTACGAGCAGTACTTC
CDR3aa: CASSHKMSAGVPYEQYF

j_gene: TRBJ1-4
d_gene: TRBD1
v_gene: TRBV14
abundance: -
CDR3nt: TGTGCCAGCAGCCAAGATTTTGGGGGACAGGAAAAACTGTTTTTT
CDR3aa: CASSQDFGGQEKLFF

j_gene: TRBJ2-6
d_gene: -
v_gene: TRBV21-1
abundance: -
CDR3nt: TGTGCCAGCAGCAAATGGGGGACCACGCTAGACTCTGGGGCCAACGTCCTGACTTTC
CDR3aa: CASSKWGTTLDSGANVLTF

j_gene: TRBJ1-1
d_gene: -
v_gene: TRBV27
abundance: medium-sized
CDR3nt: TGTGCCAGCCGGACCGCTAAACCGGGACAAATTGAAGCTTTCTTT
CDR3aa: CASRTAKPGQIEAFF